The 8 T cell receptor beta chains listed next were all sequenced from one sample in a study of Graves' ophthalmopathy and Graves' hyperthyroidism. RNA transcripts provided the template for amplifying TCR beta CDR3 regions. Second-round multiplex PCR followed a first-round RT-PCR using HTBI primers. One entry per CDR3 protein results from TCRdb running MiXCR on the multiplex PCR reads. Here the sample spans more than 1,000,000 distinct CDR3 sequences, about two fifths being singletons. The specimen sequenced was peripheral blood or thyroid tissue (not recorded which). The origin of the receptors is an adult man with Graves' hyperthyroidism.

The chain employs TRBV28 and TRBJ2-7; D is unclear. CDR1 is MDHEN, CDR2 SYDVKM, per germline. The CDR3 is 11 residues long. Deletions cut 7 bases from V and 2 bases from J, with 6 bases between. The CDR3 protein is CASTSAYEQYF. CDR3 DNA sequence: TGTGCCAGCACCTCTGCCTACGAGCAGTACTTC.

This clonotype was observed at least ten times. This rearrangement joins TRBV29-1 to TRBJ2-5; D remains unclear. The V end was cut by 5 bases, the J end by 2 bases, with 18 bases between. From germline, CDR1 is SQVTM and CDR2 ANQGSEA. There are 15 residues in the CDR3. This chain's CDR3 is CSVRDDFALQETQYF. DNA for the CDR3: TGCAGCGTTCGAGATGATTTTGCCCTTCAAGAGACCCAGTACTTC.

This clonotype was seen repeatedly, ten times or more. The J gene is TRBJ1-6, the V gene TRBV12-3 or TRBV12-4, with D unclear. The CDR3 length is 12 residues. With 3 bases removed from V and 13 bases from J, the gap between germline ends came to 10 bases. The CDR3 sequence: CASSLPPQPLHF. The CDR3 coding sequence is TGTGCCAGCAGTTTGCCACCTCAGCCCCTCCACTTT.

The chain carries TRBV10-3 and TRBJ1-1; D is unclear. CDR3 length equals 12 residues. The V and J ends lost 10 bases and 7 bases respectively, with 16 bases between them. Germline-derived CDR1 and CDR2 are ENHRY and SYGVKD. The CDR3, as DNA: TGTGCCACCCAGCGGGGAATTAATGAAGCTTTCTTT. Its translation is CATQRGINEAFF.

The chain joins TRBV10-2 to TRBJ2-7; 8 bases map to TRBD1. The CDR3 contains 15 residues. V was pared by 4 bases and J by 5 bases, with 10 bases of the junction left unmatched. Germline CDR1 WSHSY, CDR2 SAAADI. The CDR3 sequence: CASSGRGQGADEQYF. In DNA, the CDR3 is TGCGCCAGCAGTGGCCGAGGGCAGGGGGCGGACGAGCAGTACTTC.

This clonotype occurred many times. The V call is TRBV7-9, the J call TRBJ1-2, with D hard to call. Trimming took 8 bases from V and 5 from J, leaving 12 bases between them. The CDR3 is 12 amino acids. CDR1 SEHNR and CDR2 FQNEAQ come from the germline V gene (reference sequence). CDR3 region: CASRMDGYGYTF. The CDR3 DNA sequence: TGTGCCAGCCGGATGGACGGGTATGGCTACACCTTC.

This clonotype has a count of ten or more. The gene calls are TRBV12-3 or TRBV12-4 and TRBJ2-5; D is perhaps TRBD1 or TRBD2 (5 bases each). V was clipped by 4 bases and J by 3 bases, with 9 bases between them. The length of the CDR3 is 13 residues. CDR3 sequence reads: CASSYGTKETQYF. The CDR3 nucleotides are TGTGCCAGCAGTTACGGGACCAAAGAGACCCAGTACTTC.

This clonotype occurred once. This sequence joins TRBV7-6 and TRBJ2-3; 13 positions agree with TRBD2. Germline V gene data show CDR1 as SGHVS and CDR2 as FNYEAQ. The length of the CDR3 is 16 residues. The J segment lost 4 bases and the V segment lost 6 bases, leaving 7 bases of the junction unmatched. In DNA, the CDR3 is TGTGCCAGCAGAAGGACTAGCGGGAGTGTTTCAGATACGCAGTATTTT. Amino acid sequence: CASRRTSGSVSDTQYF.